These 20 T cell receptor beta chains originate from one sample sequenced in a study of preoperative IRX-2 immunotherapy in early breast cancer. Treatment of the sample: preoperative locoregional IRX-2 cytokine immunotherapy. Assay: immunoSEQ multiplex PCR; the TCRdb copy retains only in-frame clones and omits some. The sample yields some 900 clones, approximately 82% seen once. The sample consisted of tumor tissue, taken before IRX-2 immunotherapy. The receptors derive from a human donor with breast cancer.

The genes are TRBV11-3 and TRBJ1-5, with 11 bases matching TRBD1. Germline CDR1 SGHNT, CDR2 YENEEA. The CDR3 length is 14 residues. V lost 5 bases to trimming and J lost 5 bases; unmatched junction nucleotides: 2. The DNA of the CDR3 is TGTGCCAGCAGCCGGGACAGGGGGGATCAGCCCCAGCATTTT. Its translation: CASSRDRGDQPQHF.

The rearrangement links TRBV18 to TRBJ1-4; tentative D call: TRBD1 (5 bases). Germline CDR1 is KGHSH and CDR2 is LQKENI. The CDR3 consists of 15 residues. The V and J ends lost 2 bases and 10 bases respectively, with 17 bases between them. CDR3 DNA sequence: TGTGCCAGCTCACCAGAAGGGACCGGTGGTGGAAAACTGTTTTTT. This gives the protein CASSPEGTGGGKLFF.

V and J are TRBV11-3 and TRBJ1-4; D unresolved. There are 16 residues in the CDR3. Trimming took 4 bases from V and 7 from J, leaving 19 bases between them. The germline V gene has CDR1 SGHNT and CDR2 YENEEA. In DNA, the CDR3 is TGTGCCAGCAGCTCCTCCTCGCGGCTCCACGCTGAAAAACTGTTTTTT. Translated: CASSSSSRLHAEKLFF.

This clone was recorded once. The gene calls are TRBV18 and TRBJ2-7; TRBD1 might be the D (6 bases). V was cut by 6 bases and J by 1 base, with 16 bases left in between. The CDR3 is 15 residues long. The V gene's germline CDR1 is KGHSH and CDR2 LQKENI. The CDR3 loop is CASSPSGTLSYEQYV. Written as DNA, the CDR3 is TGTGCCAGCTCGCCTTCCGGGACACTTTCCTACGAGCAGTACGTC.

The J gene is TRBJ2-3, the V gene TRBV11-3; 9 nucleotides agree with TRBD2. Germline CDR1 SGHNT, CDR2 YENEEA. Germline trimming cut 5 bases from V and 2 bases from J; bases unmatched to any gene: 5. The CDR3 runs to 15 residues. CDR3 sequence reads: CASSRSGGYTDTQYF. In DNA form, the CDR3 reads TGTGCCAGCAGCCGAAGCGGGGGGTACACAGATACGCAGTATTTT.

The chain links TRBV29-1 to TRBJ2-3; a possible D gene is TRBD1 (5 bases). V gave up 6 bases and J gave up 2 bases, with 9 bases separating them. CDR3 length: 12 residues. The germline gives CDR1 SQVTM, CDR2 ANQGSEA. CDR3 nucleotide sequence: TGCAGCGTCCTGACAGTCACAGATACGCAGTATTTT. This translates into CSVLTVTDTQYF.

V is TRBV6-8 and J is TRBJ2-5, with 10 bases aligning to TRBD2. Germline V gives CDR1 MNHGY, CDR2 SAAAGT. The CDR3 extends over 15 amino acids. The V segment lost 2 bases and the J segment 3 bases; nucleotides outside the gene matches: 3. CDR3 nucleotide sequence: TGTGCCAGCAGTTACCAGCGGGGGGGCGAAGAGACCCAGTACTTC. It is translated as CASSYQRGGEETQYF.

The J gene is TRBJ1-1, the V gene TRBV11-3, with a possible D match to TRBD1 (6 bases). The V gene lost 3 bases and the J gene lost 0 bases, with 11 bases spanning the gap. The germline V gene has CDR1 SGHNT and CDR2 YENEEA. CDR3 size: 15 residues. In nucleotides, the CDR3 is TGTGCCAGCAGCTTGGTTACAGGGCTGAACACTGAAGCTTTCTTT. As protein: CASSLVTGLNTEAFF.

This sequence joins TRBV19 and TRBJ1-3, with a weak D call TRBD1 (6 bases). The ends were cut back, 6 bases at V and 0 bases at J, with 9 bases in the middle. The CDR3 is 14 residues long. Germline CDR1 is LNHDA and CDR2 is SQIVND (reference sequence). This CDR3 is CASSHRDSGNTIYF. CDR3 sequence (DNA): TGTGCCAGTAGCCACAGGGACTCTGGAAACACCATATATTTT.

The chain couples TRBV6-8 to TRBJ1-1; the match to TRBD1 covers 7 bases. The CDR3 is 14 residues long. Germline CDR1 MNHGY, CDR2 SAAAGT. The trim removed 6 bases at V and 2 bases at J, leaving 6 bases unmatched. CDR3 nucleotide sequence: TGTGCCAGCAGAGCGGACAGGACTAACACTGAAGCTTTCTTT. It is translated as CASRADRTNTEAFF.

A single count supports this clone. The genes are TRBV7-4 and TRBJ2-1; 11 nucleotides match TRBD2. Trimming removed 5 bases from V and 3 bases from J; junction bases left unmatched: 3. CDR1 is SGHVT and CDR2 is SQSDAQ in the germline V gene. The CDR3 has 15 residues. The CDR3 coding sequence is TGTGCCAGCAGCCTGACTAGCGGGATCTACAATGAGCAGTTCTTC. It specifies CASSLTSGIYNEQFF.

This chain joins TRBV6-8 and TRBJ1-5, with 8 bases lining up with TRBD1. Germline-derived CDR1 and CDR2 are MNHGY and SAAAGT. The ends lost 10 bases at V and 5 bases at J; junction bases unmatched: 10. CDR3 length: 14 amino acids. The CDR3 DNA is TGTGCCATCAGCGCAACAGGGGGGCATCAGCCCCAGCATTTT. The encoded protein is CAISATGGHQPQHF.

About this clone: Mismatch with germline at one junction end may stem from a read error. The CDR3 is CASSLDPSGYTGELFF. The CDR3 bases are TGTGCTAGCAGCTTAGACCCTAGCGGGTACACCGGGGAGCTGTTTTTT. V is TRBV7-6 and J is TRBJ2-2, with TRBD2 matching over 8 bases. Germline CDR1 and CDR2: SGHVS and FNYEAQ. The CDR3 contains 16 residues.

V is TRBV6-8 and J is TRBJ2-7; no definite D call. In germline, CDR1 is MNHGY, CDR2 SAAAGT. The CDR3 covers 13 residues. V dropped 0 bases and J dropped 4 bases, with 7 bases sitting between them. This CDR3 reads CASSYSIEYEQYF. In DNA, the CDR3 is TGTGCCAGCAGTTACTCGATCGAGTACGAGCAGTACTTC.

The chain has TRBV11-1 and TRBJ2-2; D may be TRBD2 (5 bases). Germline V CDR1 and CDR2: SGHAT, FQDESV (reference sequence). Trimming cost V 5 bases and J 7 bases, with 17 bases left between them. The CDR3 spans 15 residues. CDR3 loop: CASSRDDRAGGELFF. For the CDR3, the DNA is TGTGCCAGCAGCCGGGATGATAGGGCGGGCGGGGAGCTGTTTTTT.

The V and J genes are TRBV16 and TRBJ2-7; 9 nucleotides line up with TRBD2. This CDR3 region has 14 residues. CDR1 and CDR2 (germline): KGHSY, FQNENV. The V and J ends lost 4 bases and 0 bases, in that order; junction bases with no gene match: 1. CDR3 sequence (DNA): TGTGCCAGCAGCCCTAGCGGGACCTCCTACGAGCAGTACTTC. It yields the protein CASSPSGTSYEQYF. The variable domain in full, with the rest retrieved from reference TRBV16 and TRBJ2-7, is GEEVAQTPKHLVRGEGQKAKLYCAPIKGHSYVFWYQQVLKNEFKFLISFQNENVFDETGMPKERFSAKCLPNSPCSLEIQATKLEDSAVYFCASSPSGTSYEQYFGPGTRLTVT.

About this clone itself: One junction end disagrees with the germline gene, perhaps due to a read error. CDR3 loop: CASSDSPTGVAKNIQYF. DNA for the CDR3: TGTGCCAGCAGTGACTCTCCGACAGGAGTAGCCAAAAACATTCAGTACTTC. The chain uses TRBV6-8 and TRBJ2-4; possibly TRBD1 for D (6 bases). From germline, CDR1 is MNHGY and CDR2 SAAAGT. This CDR3 contains 17 residues.

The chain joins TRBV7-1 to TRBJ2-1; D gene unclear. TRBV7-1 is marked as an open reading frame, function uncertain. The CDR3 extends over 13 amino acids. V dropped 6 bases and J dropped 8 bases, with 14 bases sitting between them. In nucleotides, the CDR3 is TGTGCCAGCAGTCCCACGGGCTCCCATGAGCAGTTCTTC. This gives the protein CASSPTGSHEQFF.

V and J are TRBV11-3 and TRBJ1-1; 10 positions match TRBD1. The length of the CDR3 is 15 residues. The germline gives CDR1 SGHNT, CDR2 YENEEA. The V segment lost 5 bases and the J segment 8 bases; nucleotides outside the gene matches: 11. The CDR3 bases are TGTGCCAGCAGCGCTCGGGACAGGGGAGGCGGGGAAGCTTTCTTT. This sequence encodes CASSARDRGGGEAFF. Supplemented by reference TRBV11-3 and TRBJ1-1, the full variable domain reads EAGVVQSPRYKIIEKKQPVAFWCNPISGHNTLYWYLQNLGQGPELLIRYENEEAVDDSQLPKDRFSAERLKGVDSTLKIQPAELGDSAVYLCASSARDRGGGEAFFGQGTRLTVV.

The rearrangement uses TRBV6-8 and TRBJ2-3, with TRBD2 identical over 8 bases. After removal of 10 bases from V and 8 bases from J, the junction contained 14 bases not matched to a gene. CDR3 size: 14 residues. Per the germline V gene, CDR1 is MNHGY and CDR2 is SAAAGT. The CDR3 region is CAISPGGPQSTQYF. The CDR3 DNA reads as TGTGCCATCTCCCCGGGAGGGCCTCAAAGTACGCAGTATTTT.